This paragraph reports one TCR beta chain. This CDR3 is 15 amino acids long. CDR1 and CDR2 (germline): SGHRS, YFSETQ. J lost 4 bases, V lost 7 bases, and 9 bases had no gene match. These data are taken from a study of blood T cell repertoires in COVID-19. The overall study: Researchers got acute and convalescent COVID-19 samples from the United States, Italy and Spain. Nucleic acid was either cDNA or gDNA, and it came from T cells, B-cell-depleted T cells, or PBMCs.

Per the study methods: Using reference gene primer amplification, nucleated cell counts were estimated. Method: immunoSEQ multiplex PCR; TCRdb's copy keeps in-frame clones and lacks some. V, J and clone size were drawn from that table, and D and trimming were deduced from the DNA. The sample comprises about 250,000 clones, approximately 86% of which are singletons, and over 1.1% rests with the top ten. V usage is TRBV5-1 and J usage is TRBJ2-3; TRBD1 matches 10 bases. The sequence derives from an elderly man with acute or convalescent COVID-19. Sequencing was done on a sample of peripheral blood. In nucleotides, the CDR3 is TGCGCCAGCGGGGTAATGGGACAGGGGTCAGATACGCAGTATTTT. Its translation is CASGVMGQGSDTQYF.